The sequence of this TCR beta chain was determined in a study of T cell changes during pregnancy in multiple sclerosis. The V gene lost 6 bases and the J gene lost 3 bases, with 14 bases spanning the gap. The CDR3 consists of 14 residues. The germline V gene has CDR1 MNHEY and CDR2 SMNVEV (reference sequence). TCRdb keeps only in-frame clones here, not all; method: immunoSEQ multiplex PCR. Of just over 30,000 clones listed, approximately 90% are singletons. This specimen consisted of CD8+ T cells from peripheral blood mononuclear cells, obtained in the second trimester of pregnancy. This sequence joins TRBV27 and TRBJ1-1; D perhaps matches TRBD1 (5 bases). The receptor comes from a female donor with multiple sclerosis, enrolled in a pregnancy study. The CDR3 sequence: CASRGLRGYTEAFF. CDR3 nucleotide sequence: TGTGCCAGCAGGGGACTCCGGGGGTACACTGAAGCTTTCTTT.